Each of the 29 T cell receptor beta chains below was sequenced from the same sample in a study of blood T cell repertoires in COVID-19. The table came from immunoSEQ multiplex PCR; TCRdb's copy has only in-frame clones and leaves some out. The sample includes approximately 130,000 clones, roughly 79% seen only once; the top ten take roughly a tenth. Sequenced: peripheral blood. These TCRs come from a human donor in a cohort sampled during active COVID-19.

This chain links TRBV19 with TRBJ1-1; D unclear. V was cut by 3 bases and J by 0 bases, with 8 bases left in between. The CDR3 consists of 14 residues. The germline CDR1 and CDR2 sequences are LNHDA and SQIVND (reference sequence). The CDR3 DNA reads as TGTGCCAGTAGTATTGAGACTTTGAACACTGAAGCTTTCTTT. Translation gives CASSIETLNTEAFF.

The CDR3 DNA reads as TGTGCCAGCAGCTCCGGGACTTCAGGAGATACGCAGTATTTT. Translation: CASSSGTSGDTQYF. The rearrangement links TRBV7-9 to TRBJ2-3, with D tentatively TRBD2 (6 bases). V shed 4 bases and J shed 5 bases, with 13 bases lying between them. There are 14 residues in the CDR3. CDR1 is SEHNR and CDR2 is FQNEAQ in the germline V gene (reference sequence). The variable domain in full, completed from reference TRBV7-9 and TRBJ2-3, reads DTGVSQNPRHKITKRGQNVTFRCDPISEHNRLYWYRQTLGQGPEFLTYFQNEAQLEKSRLLSDRFSAERPKGSFSTLEIQRTEQGDSAMYLCASSSGTSGDTQYFGPGTRLTVL.

The V and J genes are TRBV19 and TRBJ1-3; tentative D call: TRBD1 (6 bases). Germline assignment: CDR1 LNHDA and CDR2 SQIVND (reference sequence). V was pared by 8 bases and J by 2 bases, with 13 bases between. CDR3 length equals 14 residues. For the CDR3, the DNA is TGTGCCAGTGAAGGGGCAGGGGCTGGAAACACCATATATTTT. This codes for CASEGAGAGNTIYF.

V and J are TRBV29-1 and TRBJ2-5, with 9 nucleotides matching TRBD1. J gave up 6 bases and V 6 bases, and 11 bases lay outside the gene matches. The germline V gene encodes CDR1 SQVTM and CDR2 ANQGSEA. This CDR3 has 14 amino acids. CDR3 sequence: CSVVRTGTGKTQYF. DNA of the CDR3: TGCAGCGTAGTCCGGACAGGGACAGGGAAGACCCAGTACTTC.

The chain combines TRBV2 with TRBJ1-6; 11 positions agree with TRBD1. This CDR3 region has 19 residues. Germline V gene data show CDR1 as SNHLY and CDR2 as FYNNEI. Trimming took 6 bases from V and 11 from J; bases not matched to a gene: 21. CDR3: CASSATRTGGASFGPPLHF. Here the CDR3 DNA reads TGTGCCAGCAGCGCTACCAGGACAGGGGGCGCCTCTTTCGGGCCACCCCTCCACTTT.

This clone was detected a few times. The gene calls are TRBV27 and TRBJ2-7; D might be TRBD1 (5 bases). Germline assignment: CDR1 MNHEY and CDR2 SMNVEV (reference sequence). This CDR3 comprises 14 residues. V shed 4 bases and J shed 0 bases, with 10 bases lying between them. CDR3 bases: TGTGCCAGCAGTTATGGCAGGGCCTCCTACGAGCAGTACTTC. This encodes CASSYGRASYEQYF.

V is TRBV18 and J is TRBJ2-7; a possible D gene is TRBD1 (6 bases). Trimming took 1 base from V and 5 from J, leaving 12 bases between them. CDR1 is KGHSH, CDR2 LQKENI, per germline. The CDR3 extends over 14 amino acids. This CDR3 is CASSPLAGVHEQYF. The CDR3 DNA sequence: TGTGCCAGCTCACCACTCGCAGGGGTGCACGAGCAGTACTTC.

The chain recombines TRBV11-2 with TRBJ1-1, with a possible D match to TRBD1 (5 bases). Per germline, CDR1 SGHAT and CDR2 FQNNGV. The CDR3 sequence is 14 residues long. Trimming pared 3 bases from V and 0 bases from J, leaving 8 bases between. The CDR3 nucleotides read TGTGCCAGCAGCTTTAACAGGTTGAACACTGAAGCTTTCTTT. This encodes CASSFNRLNTEAFF.

The chain recombines TRBV9 with TRBJ1-1, with 10 nucleotides matching TRBD1. CDR1 is SGDLS and CDR2 is YYNGEE in the germline V gene. The CDR3 loop spans 17 amino acids. V was pared by 4 bases and J by 2 bases, with 11 bases of the junction left unmatched. In nucleotides, the CDR3 is TGTGCCAGCAGCCCGCGGGACAGGGGTTGGGGAAACACTGAAGCTTTCTTT. It yields the protein CASSPRDRGWGNTEAFF.

The chain recombines TRBV10-3 with TRBJ2-7, with D tentatively TRBD2 (5 bases). The germline gives CDR1 ENHRY, CDR2 SYGVKD. Deletions cut 0 bases from V and 2 bases from J, with 8 bases between. This CDR3 region has 14 residues. The CDR3 DNA reads as TGTGCCATCAGTGAGTCAGAGGGAACCTACGAGCAGTACTTC. Residues: CAISESEGTYEQYF.

V gene TRBV5-4 combines with J gene TRBJ2-1; TRBD2 matches at 8 bases. The CDR3 is made up of 15 amino acids. CDR1 and CDR2 (germline): SGHNT, YYREEE (reference sequence). The ends lost 4 bases at V and 4 bases at J; junction bases unmatched: 7. The CDR3 DNA sequence: TGTGCCAGCAGCCCGGGGGGGGGTTTGTACAATGAGCAGTTCTTC. Translating it yields CASSPGGGLYNEQFF.

The chain is built from TRBV6-1 and TRBJ1-5; D gene ambiguous. Germline CDR1 and CDR2: MNHNS and SASEGT. CDR3 size: 14 residues. V lost 1 base and J lost 4, with 8 bases in between. The CDR3 is CASSEGNRNQPQHF. DNA of the CDR3: TGTGCCAGCAGTGAAGGGAACAGAAATCAGCCCCAGCATTTT.

The chain has TRBV11-2 and TRBJ2-3; D is possibly TRBD1 (5 bases). CDR1 and CDR2 (germline): SGHAT, FQNNGV. The CDR3 loop spans 14 amino acids. The V and J ends lost 1 base and 8 bases respectively, with 13 bases between them. In nucleotides, the CDR3 is TGTGCCAGCAGCTTAGGGGTAGGGCAGGGTACGCAGTATTTT. It encodes CASSLGVGQGTQYF.

In this sample, this clone turned up once. V usage is TRBV7-3 and J usage is TRBJ2-2; D not certain. Germline CDR1 and CDR2: SGHTA and FQGTGA. This CDR3 region has 16 residues. The germline V and J ends were trimmed by 2 bases and 0 bases, with 10 bases remaining between them. CDR3 bases: TGTGCCAGCAGCTTAGGGTCCACTACGAACACCGGGGAGCTGTTTTTT. It encodes CASSLGSTTNTGELFF.

The rearrangement links TRBV4-2 to TRBJ2-3; 7 bases agree with TRBD2. The CDR3 consists of 16 residues. V shed 1 base, J shed 3 bases, and the junction held 7 bases outside the gene matches. From germline, CDR1 is LGHNA and CDR2 YNFKEQ. The CDR3 region has the DNA TGTGCCAGCAGCCAAGTAGGTGGGGGGGTTACAGATACGCAGTATTTT. Translated: CASSQVGGGVTDTQYF.

CDR3 sequence: CASSYGLNQPQHF. The CDR3 region has the DNA TGTGCCAGCAGTTATGGCCTTAATCAGCCCCAGCATTTT. V usage is TRBV6-6 and J usage is TRBJ1-5; no clear D gene. The CDR3 runs to 13 residues. Germline CDR1 is MNHNY and CDR2 is SVGAGI (reference sequence). The V end lost 3 bases, the J end lost 4 bases, and 7 bases lay between the germline ends.

CDR3 bases: TGTGCCAGCAGCTTAGGAGAGAACACTGAAGCTTTCTTT. Its protein is CASSLGENTEAFF. The rearrangement joins TRBV11-2 to TRBJ1-1; D is unresolved. V dropped 1 base and J dropped 1 base, with 4 bases sitting between them. The CDR3 consists of 13 residues. From germline, CDR1 is SGHAT and CDR2 FQNNGV.

The chain employs TRBV19 and TRBJ1-2; 8 nucleotides match TRBD1. Germline CDR1 LNHDA, CDR2 SQIVND (reference sequence). V dropped 5 bases and J dropped 5; count of bases not matched to a gene: 7. This CDR3 region has 14 residues. The CDR3: CASSYQGARYGYTF. The CDR3 DNA reads TGTGCCAGTAGTTATCAGGGGGCGAGATATGGCTACACCTTC.

V gene TRBV7-2 combines with J gene TRBJ2-3; weak D call: TRBD2 (5 bases). The V gene's germline CDR1 is SGHTA and CDR2 FQGNSA. This CDR3 is 12 amino acids long. Trimming cost V 1 base and J 14 bases, with 13 bases left between them. Written as DNA, the CDR3 is TGTGCCAGCAGCTTAGTCCCTAGCCCCGGGTATTTT. This encodes CASSLVPSPGYF.

The chain recombines TRBV2 with TRBJ1-6; D is ambiguous. Germline V gene data show CDR1 as SNHLY and CDR2 as FYNNEI. V gave up 4 bases and J gave up 8 bases, with 9 bases separating them. This CDR3 region has 13 residues. The CDR3 reads CASSGANYSPLHF. The DNA of the CDR3 is TGTGCCAGCAGTGGAGCTAATTATTCACCCCTCCACTTT.

Only one count was recorded for this clone. The chain links TRBV2 to TRBJ1-1, with 8 bases that match TRBD1. V was clipped by 5 bases and J by 4 bases; unmatched bases: 9. Germline CDR1 reads SNHLY; CDR2 reads FYNNEI. The CDR3 length is 15 residues. The chain's CDR3 is CASSPPGQGGTEAFF. The CDR3 DNA follows: TGTGCCAGCAGTCCCCCCGGACAGGGAGGCACTGAAGCTTTCTTT.

The rearrangement joins TRBV5-6 to TRBJ1-3; tentative D call: TRBD1 (6 bases). The CDR3 sequence is 16 residues long. Trimming took 4 bases from V and 0 from J, leaving 14 bases between them. CDR1 and CDR2 from the germline V gene are SGHDT and YYEEEE. DNA of the CDR3: TGTGCCAGCAGCCTTCTCGGGACATTCTCTGGAAACACCATATATTTT. The encoded protein is CASSLLGTFSGNTIYF.

The CDR3 sequence is CASSELPGSRYGYTF. Written as DNA, the CDR3 is TGTGCCAGCAGTGAACTCCCAGGCTCCCGCTATGGCTACACCTTC. The genes are TRBV6-1 and TRBJ1-2; no definite D call. Per germline, CDR1 MNHNS and CDR2 SASEGT. The CDR3 is made up of 15 amino acids. V dropped 2 bases and J dropped 4 bases, with 14 bases sitting between them.

The V gene is TRBV5-1, the J gene TRBJ1-1; 7 bases agree with TRBD1. V lost 3 bases, J lost 1 base, and 3 bases stayed unmatched. This CDR3 has 14 residues. Germline loops: CDR1 SGHRS, CDR2 YFSETQ. CDR3 in amino acids: CASSSRQGNTEAFF. The CDR3 DNA is TGCGCCAGCAGCTCGCGACAGGGGAACACTGAAGCTTTCTTT.

The rearrangement uses TRBV18 and TRBJ2-3; D unclear. CDR3 length: 16 amino acids. The V gene lost 3 bases and the J gene lost 3 bases, with 16 bases spanning the gap. Germline assignment: CDR1 KGHSH and CDR2 LQKENI. As DNA, the CDR3 is TGTGCCAGCTCACCCCAAACGTCTATCGGGACAGATACGCAGTATTTT. As protein: CASSPQTSIGTDTQYF.

The chain links TRBV2 to TRBJ1-1, with a possible D match to TRBD1 (6 bases). This CDR3 region has 13 residues. V was shortened by 6 bases and J by 3 bases, with 11 bases between the two germline ends. The germline V gene has CDR1 SNHLY and CDR2 FYNNEI. The CDR3: CASSAQGYTEAFF. CDR3 DNA: TGTGCCAGCAGCGCCCAGGGGTACACTGAAGCTTTCTTT.

The chain has TRBV7-6 and TRBJ1-3; TRBD1 is a possible D gene (5 bases). The germline V gene has CDR1 SGHVS and CDR2 FNYEAQ. V shed 3 bases and J shed 0 bases, with 9 bases lying between them. The CDR3 extends over 15 amino acids. This CDR3 is CASSLTASSGNTIYF. The CDR3 DNA reads TGTGCCAGCAGCTTGACAGCCAGCTCTGGAAACACCATATATTTT.

This clone occurred a few times. J is TRBJ1-4 and V is TRBV6-5, with 9 bases fitting TRBD1. The J segment lost 7 bases and the V segment lost 6 bases, leaving 6 bases of the junction unmatched. Germline V gives CDR1 MNHEY, CDR2 SVGAGI. CDR3 length: 14 amino acids. The CDR3 is CASSRDRDLEKLFF. The CDR3 bases are TGTGCCAGCAGCCGGGACAGGGACCTTGAAAAACTGTTTTTT.

V gene TRBV30 combines with J gene TRBJ2-2, with 8 bases lining up with TRBD2. The V segment lost 0 bases and the J segment 0 bases; nucleotides outside the gene matches: 6. CDR1 GTSNPN and CDR2 SVGIG come from the germline V gene (reference sequence). The CDR3 is 17 residues long. The CDR3 spells CAWSVPSGGPNTGELFF. The DNA of the CDR3 is TGTGCCTGGAGTGTTCCCAGCGGGGGACCGAACACCGGGGAGCTGTTTTTT.